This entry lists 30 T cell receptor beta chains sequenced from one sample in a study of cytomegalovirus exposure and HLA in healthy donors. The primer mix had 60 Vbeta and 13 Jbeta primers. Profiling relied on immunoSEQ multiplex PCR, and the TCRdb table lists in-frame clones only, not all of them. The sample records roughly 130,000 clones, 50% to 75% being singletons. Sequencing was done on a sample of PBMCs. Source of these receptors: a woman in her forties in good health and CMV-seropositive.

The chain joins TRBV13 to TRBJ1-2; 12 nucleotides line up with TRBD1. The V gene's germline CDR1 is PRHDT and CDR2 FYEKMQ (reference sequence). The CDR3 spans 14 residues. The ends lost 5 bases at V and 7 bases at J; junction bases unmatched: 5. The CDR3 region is CASSPGQGARGYTF. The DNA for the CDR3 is TGTGCCAGCAGCCCGGGACAGGGGGCTCGTGGCTACACCTTC.

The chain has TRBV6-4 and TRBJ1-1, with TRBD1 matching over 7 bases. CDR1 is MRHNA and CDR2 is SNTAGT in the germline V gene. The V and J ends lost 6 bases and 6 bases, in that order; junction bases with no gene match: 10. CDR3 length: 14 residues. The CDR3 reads CASSRTGAEAEAFF. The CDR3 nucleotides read TGTGCCAGCAGCCGTACAGGGGCAGAGGCTGAAGCTTTCTTT.

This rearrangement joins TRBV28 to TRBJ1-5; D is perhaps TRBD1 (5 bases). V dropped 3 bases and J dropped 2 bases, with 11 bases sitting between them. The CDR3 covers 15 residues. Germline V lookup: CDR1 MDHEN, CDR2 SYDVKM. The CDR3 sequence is CASSFNWGGNQPQHF. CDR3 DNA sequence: TGTGCCAGCAGTTTCAACTGGGGGGGCAATCAGCCCCAGCATTTT. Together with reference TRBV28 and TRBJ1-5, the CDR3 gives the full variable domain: DVKVTQSSRYLVKRTGEKVFLECVQDMDHENMFWYRQDPGLGLRLIYFSYDVKMKEKGDIPEGYSVSREKKERFSLILESASTNQTSMYLCASSFNWGGNQPQHFGDGTRLSIL.

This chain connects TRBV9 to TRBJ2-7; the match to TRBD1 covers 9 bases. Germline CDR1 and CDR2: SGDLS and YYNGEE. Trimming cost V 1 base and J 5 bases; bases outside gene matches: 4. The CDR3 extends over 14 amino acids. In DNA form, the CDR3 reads TGTGCCAGCAGCGTAAGATGGGACAGGGACGAGCAGTACTTC. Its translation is CASSVRWDRDEQYF.

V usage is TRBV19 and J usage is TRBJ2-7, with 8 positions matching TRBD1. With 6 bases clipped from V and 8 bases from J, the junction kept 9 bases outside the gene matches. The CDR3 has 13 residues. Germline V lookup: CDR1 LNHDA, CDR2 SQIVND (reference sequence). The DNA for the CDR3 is TGTGCCAGTAGGGACCCGGGACAGGCGAAGCAGTACTTC. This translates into CASRDPGQAKQYF.

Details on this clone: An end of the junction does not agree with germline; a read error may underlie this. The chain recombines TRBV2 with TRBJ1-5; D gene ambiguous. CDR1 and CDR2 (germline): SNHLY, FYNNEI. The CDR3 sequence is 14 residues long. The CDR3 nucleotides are TGTACCAGCAGTGTCACGGGGTTAGGGCAGCCCCAGCATTTT. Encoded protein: CTSSVTGLGQPQHF.

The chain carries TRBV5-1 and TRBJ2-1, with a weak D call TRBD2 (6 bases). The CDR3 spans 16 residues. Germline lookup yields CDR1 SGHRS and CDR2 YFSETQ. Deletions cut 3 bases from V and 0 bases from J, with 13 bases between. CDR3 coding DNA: TGCGCCAGCAGCTGGGGACTGACGAGCTCCTACAATGAGCAGTTCTTC. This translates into CASSWGLTSSYNEQFF.

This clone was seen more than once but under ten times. In nucleotides, the CDR3 is TGTGCCAGCACCCCCCTCAGGGGGCACACTGAAGCTTTCTTT. It encodes CASTPLRGHTEAFF. The chain carries TRBV2 and TRBJ1-1, with 8 nucleotides matching TRBD1. CDR3 length: 14 amino acids. Looked up from germline, CDR1 is SNHLY and CDR2 is FYNNEI. With V trimmed by 7 bases and J by 3 bases, 7 bases remained unmatched.

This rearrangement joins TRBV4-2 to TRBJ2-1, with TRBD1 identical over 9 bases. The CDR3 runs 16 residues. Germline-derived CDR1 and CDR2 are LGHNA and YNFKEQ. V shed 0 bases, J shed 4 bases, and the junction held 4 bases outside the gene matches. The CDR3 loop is CASSQERGQGYNEQFF. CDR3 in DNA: TGTGCCAGCAGCCAAGAGAGGGGACAGGGTTACAATGAGCAGTTCTTC.

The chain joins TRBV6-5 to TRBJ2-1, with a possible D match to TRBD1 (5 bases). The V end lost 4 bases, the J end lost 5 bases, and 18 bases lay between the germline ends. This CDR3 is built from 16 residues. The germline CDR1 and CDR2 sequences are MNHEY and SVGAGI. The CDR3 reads CASSLLPTASNNEQFF. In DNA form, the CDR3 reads TGTGCCAGCAGTTTGCTGCCGACAGCGTCAAACAATGAGCAGTTCTTC.

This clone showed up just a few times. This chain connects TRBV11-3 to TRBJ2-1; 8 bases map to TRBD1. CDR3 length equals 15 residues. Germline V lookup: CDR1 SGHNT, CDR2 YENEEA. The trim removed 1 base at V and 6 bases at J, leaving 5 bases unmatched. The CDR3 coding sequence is TGTGCCAGCAGCTTAGCAGGGGGCATAGGCAATGAGCAGTTCTTC. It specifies CASSLAGGIGNEQFF.

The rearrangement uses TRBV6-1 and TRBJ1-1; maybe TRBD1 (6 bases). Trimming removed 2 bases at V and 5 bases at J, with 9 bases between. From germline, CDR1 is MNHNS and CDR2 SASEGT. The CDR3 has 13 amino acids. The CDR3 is CASSENRVTEAFF. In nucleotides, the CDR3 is TGTGCCAGCAGTGAAAACAGGGTTACTGAAGCTTTCTTT.

In nucleotides, the CDR3 is TGTGCCAGCAGTTTTAGGGGAAGGGGGGGGGATCAGCCCCAGCATTTT. Protein product: CASSFRGRGGDQPQHF. The chain links TRBV28 to TRBJ1-5; D possibly corresponds to TRBD1 (6 bases). Per the germline V gene, CDR1 is MDHEN and CDR2 is SYDVKM. Trimming stripped 3 bases from V and 5 bases from J, with 17 bases between. The CDR3 length is 16 residues.

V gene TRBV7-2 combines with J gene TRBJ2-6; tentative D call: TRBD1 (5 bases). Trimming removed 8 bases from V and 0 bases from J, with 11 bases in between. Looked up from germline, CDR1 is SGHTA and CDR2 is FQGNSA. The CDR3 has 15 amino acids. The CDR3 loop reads CASPLGASGANVLTF. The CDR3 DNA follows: TGTGCCAGCCCCCTTGGGGCCTCTGGGGCCAACGTCCTGACTTTC.

CDR3 sequence (DNA): TGTGCCAGCTCACCTATTAGGGGAACTGACGTGGGGGCTTTCTTT. Protein: CASSPIRGTDVGAFF. The rearrangement joins TRBV18 to TRBJ1-1; maybe TRBD1 (5 bases). Trimming stripped 3 bases from V and 11 bases from J, with 22 bases between. The V gene's germline CDR1 is KGHSH and CDR2 LQKENI. The CDR3 extends over 15 amino acids.

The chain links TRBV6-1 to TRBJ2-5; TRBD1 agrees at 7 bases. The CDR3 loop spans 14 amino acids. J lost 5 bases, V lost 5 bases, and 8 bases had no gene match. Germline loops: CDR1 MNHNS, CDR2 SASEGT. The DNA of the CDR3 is TGTGCCAGCAGTCTATTAGACAGGGTTGAGACCCAGTACTTC. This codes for CASSLLDRVETQYF.

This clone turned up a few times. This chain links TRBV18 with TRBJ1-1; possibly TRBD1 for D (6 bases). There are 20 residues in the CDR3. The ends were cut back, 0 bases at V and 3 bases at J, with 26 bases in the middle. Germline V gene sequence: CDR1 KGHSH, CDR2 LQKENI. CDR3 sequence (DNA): TGTGCCAGCTCACCACCGTCCCAGGGGCTAGGCGAAAATGGGGACACTGAAGCTTTCTTT. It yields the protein CASSPPSQGLGENGDTEAFF.

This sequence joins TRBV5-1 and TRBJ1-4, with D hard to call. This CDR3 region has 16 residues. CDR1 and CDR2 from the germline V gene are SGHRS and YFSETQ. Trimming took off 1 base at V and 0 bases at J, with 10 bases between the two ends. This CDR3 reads CASSLHGETTNEKLFF. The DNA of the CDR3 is TGCGCCAGCAGCTTGCATGGGGAGACAACTAATGAAAAACTGTTTTTT.

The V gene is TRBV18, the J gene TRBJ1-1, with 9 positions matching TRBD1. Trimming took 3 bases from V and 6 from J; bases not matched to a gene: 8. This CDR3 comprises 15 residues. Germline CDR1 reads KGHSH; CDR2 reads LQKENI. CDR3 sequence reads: CASSPRTGEVAEAFF. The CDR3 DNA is TGTGCCAGCTCACCCCGGACAGGGGAGGTCGCTGAAGCTTTCTTT.

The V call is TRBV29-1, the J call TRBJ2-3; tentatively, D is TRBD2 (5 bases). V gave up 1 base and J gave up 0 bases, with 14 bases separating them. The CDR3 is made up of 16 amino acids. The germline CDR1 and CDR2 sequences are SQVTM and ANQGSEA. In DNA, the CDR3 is TGCAGCGTTGAAGTTCTAGCAAGGCAGAGCACAGATACGCAGTATTTT. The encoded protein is CSVEVLARQSTDTQYF.

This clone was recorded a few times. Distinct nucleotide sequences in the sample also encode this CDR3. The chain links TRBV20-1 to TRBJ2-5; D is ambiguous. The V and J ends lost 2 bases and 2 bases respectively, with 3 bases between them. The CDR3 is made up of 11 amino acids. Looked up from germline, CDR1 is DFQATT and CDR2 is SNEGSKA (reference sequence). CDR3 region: CSARPQETQYF. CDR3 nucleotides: TGCAGTGCTAGACCTCAAGAGACCCAGTACTTC.

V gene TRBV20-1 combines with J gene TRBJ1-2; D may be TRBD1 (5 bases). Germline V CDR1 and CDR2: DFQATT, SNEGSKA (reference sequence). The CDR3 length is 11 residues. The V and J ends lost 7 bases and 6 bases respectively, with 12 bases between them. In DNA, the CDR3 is TGCAGTGTTAGGCAGGGAAATGGCTACACCTTC. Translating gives CSVRQGNGYTF.

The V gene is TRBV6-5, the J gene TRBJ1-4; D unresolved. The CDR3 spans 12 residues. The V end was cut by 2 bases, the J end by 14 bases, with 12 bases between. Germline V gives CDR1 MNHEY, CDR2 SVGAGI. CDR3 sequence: CASSYAGGMLFF. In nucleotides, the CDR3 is TGTGCCAGCAGTTACGCTGGTGGCATGCTGTTTTTT.

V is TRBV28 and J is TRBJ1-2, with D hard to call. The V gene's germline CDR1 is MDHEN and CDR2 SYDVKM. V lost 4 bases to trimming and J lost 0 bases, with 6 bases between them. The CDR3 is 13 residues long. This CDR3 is CASSSATNYGYTF. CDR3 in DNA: TGTGCCAGCAGTTCAGCGACTAACTATGGCTACACCTTC.

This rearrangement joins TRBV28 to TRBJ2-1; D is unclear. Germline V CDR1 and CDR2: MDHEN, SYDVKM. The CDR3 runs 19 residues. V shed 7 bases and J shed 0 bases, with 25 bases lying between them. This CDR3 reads CASTGEVWPYLSSYNEQFF. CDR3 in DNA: TGTGCCAGCACTGGAGAAGTTTGGCCGTACCTGAGCTCCTACAATGAGCAGTTCTTC.

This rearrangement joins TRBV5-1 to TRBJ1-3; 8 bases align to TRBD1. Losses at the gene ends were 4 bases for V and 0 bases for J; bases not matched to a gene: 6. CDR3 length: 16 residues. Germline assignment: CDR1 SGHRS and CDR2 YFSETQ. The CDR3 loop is CASSLGTGRSGNTIYF. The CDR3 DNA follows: TGCGCCAGCAGCCTCGGGACAGGCCGCTCTGGAAACACCATATATTTT.

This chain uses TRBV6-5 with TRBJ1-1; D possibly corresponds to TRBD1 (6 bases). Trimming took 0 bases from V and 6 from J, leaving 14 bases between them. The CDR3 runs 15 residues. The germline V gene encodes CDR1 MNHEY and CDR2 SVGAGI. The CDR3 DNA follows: TGTGCCAGCAGTTACTCGCAGGGGCCAAAGCCTGAAGCTTTCTTT. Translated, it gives CASSYSQGPKPEAFF.

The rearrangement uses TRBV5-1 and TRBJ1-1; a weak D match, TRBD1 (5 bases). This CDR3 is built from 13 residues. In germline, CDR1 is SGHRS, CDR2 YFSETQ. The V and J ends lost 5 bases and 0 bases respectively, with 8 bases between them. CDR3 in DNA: TGCGCCAGCAGGGACACGATGAACACTGAAGCTTTCTTT. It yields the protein CASRDTMNTEAFF. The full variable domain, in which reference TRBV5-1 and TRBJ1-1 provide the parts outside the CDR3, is KAGVTQTPRYLIKTRGQQVTLSCSPISGHRSVSWYQQTPGQGLQFLFEYFSETQRNKGNFPGRFSGRQFSNSRSEMNVSTLELGDSALYLCASRDTMNTEAFFGQGTRLTVV.

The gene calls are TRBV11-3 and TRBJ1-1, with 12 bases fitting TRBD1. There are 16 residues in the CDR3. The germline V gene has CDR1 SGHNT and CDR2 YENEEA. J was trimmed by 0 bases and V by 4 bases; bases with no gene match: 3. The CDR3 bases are TGTGCCAGCAGCTCGGGACAGGGGGCTATGAACACTGAAGCTTTCTTT. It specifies CASSSGQGAMNTEAFF.

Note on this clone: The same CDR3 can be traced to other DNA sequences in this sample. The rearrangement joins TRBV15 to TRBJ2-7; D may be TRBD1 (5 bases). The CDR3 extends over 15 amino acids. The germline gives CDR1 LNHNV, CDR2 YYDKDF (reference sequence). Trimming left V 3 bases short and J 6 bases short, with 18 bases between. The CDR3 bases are TGTGCCACCAGCAGGGGATTGGACAACCTCCTCGAGCAGTACTTC. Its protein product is CATSRGLDNLLEQYF.